Below are 16 T cell receptor beta chains sequenced from a single sample in a study of T-cell memory formation after mild COVID-19. MiXCR was run by TCRdb on the 5' RACE reads, yielding one entry per CDR3 protein. The table shows more than 100,000 distinct CDR3 sequences, with over 15% occurring only once. The sequenced material came from PBMCs or a T cell subset sorted from them (not recorded which). The source is a man younger than 35 who had mild COVID-19 (a few samples of this study predate the infection). Cell type and time point are not known.

This clonotype was seen only a few times. The chain links TRBV18 to TRBJ2-5; D remains unclear. V was clipped by 0 bases and J by 5 bases, with 10 bases between them. CDR1 is KGHSH, CDR2 LQKENI, per germline. This CDR3 is 14 amino acids long. CDR3 DNA sequence: TGTGCCAGCTCACCACCGAGCACCCGGGAGACCCAGTACTTC. Residues: CASSPPSTRETQYF.

This clonotype has a count of ten or more. The gene calls are TRBV7-2 and TRBJ2-1; D remains ambiguous. Germline CDR1 SGHTA, CDR2 FQGNSA. V lost 2 bases to trimming and J lost 2 bases, with 7 bases between them. This CDR3 is built from 14 residues. The CDR3 DNA reads as TGTGCCAGCAGCTTACTAAGTCCCTACAATGAGCAGTTCTTC. Its translation is CASSLLSPYNEQFF.

This clonotype was counted between two and nine times. The V gene is TRBV5-4, the J gene TRBJ2-3; D remains unclear. Germline lookup yields CDR1 SGHNT and CDR2 YYREEE (reference sequence). The CDR3 is 15 residues long. Trimming removed 3 bases from V and 0 bases from J, with 11 bases in between. The CDR3 sequence: CASSSKLGSTDTQYF. The CDR3 DNA reads TGTGCCAGCAGCTCCAAACTGGGGAGCACAGATACGCAGTATTTT.

The V call is TRBV2, the J call TRBJ1-4, with D perhaps TRBD1 (5 bases). Germline lookup yields CDR1 SNHLY and CDR2 FYNNEI. V lost 4 bases and J lost 1, with 7 bases in between. The CDR3 is 14 residues long. The CDR3 DNA sequence: TGTGCCAGCAGTGCGACAGTAACTAATGAAAAACTGTTTTTT. Its translation is CASSATVTNEKLFF.

This chain joins TRBV28 and TRBJ1-6, with D possibly matching TRBD1 (5 bases). Trimming took 6 bases from V and 10 from J, leaving 13 bases between them. The germline V gene has CDR1 MDHEN and CDR2 SYDVKM. The CDR3 totals 13 residues. Written as DNA, the CDR3 is TGTGCCAGCAGAGGGGAGCGGGGATCACCCCTCCACTTT. Translated: CASRGERGSPLHF.

This clonotype was observed a few times. The gene calls are TRBV5-1 and TRBJ1-5; D is ambiguous. There are 15 residues in the CDR3. The germline V gene encodes CDR1 SGHRS and CDR2 YFSETQ. V dropped 4 bases and J dropped 3 bases, with 14 bases sitting between them. The CDR3 reads CASSQAPGYNQPQHF. CDR3 sequence (DNA): TGCGCCAGCAGCCAGGCTCCGGGGTACAATCAGCCCCAGCATTTT.

The gene calls are TRBV7-3 and TRBJ2-1; 9 positions match TRBD1. The CDR3 is made up of 13 amino acids. Germline assignment: CDR1 SGHTA and CDR2 FQGTGA. Trimming at V came to 6 bases and at J to 12 bases, leaving 9 bases not matched to a gene. This CDR3 is CASSPTGGYGQFF. In DNA, the CDR3 is TGTGCCAGCAGTCCGACAGGGGGTTATGGGCAGTTCTTC.

There are a few counts of this clonotype. This chain joins TRBV30 and TRBJ2-5, with TRBD1 as a possible D gene (6 bases). Trimming left V 5 bases short and J 7 bases short, with 20 bases between. This CDR3 region has 14 residues. CDR1 is GTSNPN, CDR2 SVGIG, per germline (reference sequence). For the CDR3, the DNA is TGTGCCTGGGGGAACAGGGACCCTTGGGGGACCCAGTACTTC. It translates to CAWGNRDPWGTQYF. The full variable domain, in which reference TRBV30 and TRBJ2-5 provide the parts outside the CDR3, is SQTIHQWPATLVQPVGSPLSLECTVEGTSNPNLYWYRQAAGRGLQLLFYSVGIGQISSEVPQNLSASRPQDRQFILSSKKLLLSDSGFYLCAWGNRDPWGTQYFGPGTRLLVL.

This clonotype occurred a few times. The chain carries TRBV7-2 and TRBJ1-5; the D gene is possibly TRBD1 (5 bases). V was cut by 7 bases and J by 4 bases, with 17 bases left in between. Germline V gene data show CDR1 as SGHTA and CDR2 as FQGNSA. This CDR3 is 15 amino acids long. The CDR3 bases are TGTGCCAGCACCCTGGACGGGGGGATGAATCAGCCCCAGCATTTT. Its translation is CASTLDGGMNQPQHF.

This clonotype showed up many times. The genes are TRBV12-3 or TRBV12-4 and TRBJ1-2; D call uncertain. The CDR3 runs to 11 residues. Trimming took 3 bases from V and 8 from J, leaving 7 bases between them. This chain's CDR3 is CASSFGYGYTF. DNA of the CDR3: TGTGCCAGCAGTTTTGGGTACGGCTACACCTTC.

In this sample, this clonotype turned up a few times. The chain recombines TRBV29-1 with TRBJ1-1; no definite D call. Germline-derived CDR1 and CDR2 are SQVTM and ANQGSEA. Trimming stripped 6 bases from V and 1 base from J, with 9 bases between. The CDR3 contains 12 residues. The DNA of the CDR3 is TGCAGCGTAACTCAGGAGAACACTGAAGCTTTCTTT. The encoded protein is CSVTQENTEAFF.

There are a few counts of this clonotype. The genes are TRBV3-1 and TRBJ2-1; 7 bases are shared with TRBD1. Germline V lookup: CDR1 LGHDT, CDR2 YNNKEL (reference sequence). V was clipped by 4 bases and J by 12 bases; unmatched bases: 6. The CDR3 loop spans 12 amino acids. CDR3 residues: CASSLRDRGQFF. The CDR3 nucleotides read TGTGCCAGCAGCCTACGGGACAGAGGGCAGTTCTTC.

This clonotype was recorded many times. This rearrangement joins TRBV29-1 to TRBJ2-7, with a possible D match to TRBD1 (6 bases). CDR1 and CDR2 from the germline V gene are SQVTM and ANQGSEA. Trimming pared 7 bases from V and 1 base from J, leaving 8 bases between. This CDR3 contains 11 residues. CDR3 protein: CSAGESYEQYF. The CDR3 DNA reads TGCAGCGCAGGGGAATCCTACGAGCAGTACTTC.

This clonotype showed up just a few times. The V gene is TRBV6-2 or TRBV6-3, the J gene TRBJ2-6; 11 bases map to TRBD1. V was clipped by 7 bases and J by 2 bases; unmatched bases: 4. Germline values: CDR1 MNHEY, CDR2 SVGEGT. The CDR3 is made up of 16 amino acids. The CDR3: CASTGQGATGANVLTF. In DNA, the CDR3 is TGTGCCAGCACAGGACAGGGGGCAACTGGGGCCAACGTCCTGACTTTC.

Only a few counts were recorded for this clonotype. V and J are TRBV11-2 and TRBJ2-4; D possibly uses TRBD1 or TRBD2 (5 bases each). The CDR3 covers 13 residues. The V gene's germline CDR1 is SGHAT and CDR2 FQNNGV. V was shortened by 5 bases and J by 10 bases, with 15 bases between the two germline ends. The CDR3, as DNA: TGTGCCAGCAGCACCCGCGGGCCAGGGATTCAGTACTTC. It is translated as CASSTRGPGIQYF.

The chain has TRBV12-3 or TRBV12-4 and TRBJ2-7; no clear D. The CDR3 is made up of 15 amino acids. V gave up 3 bases and J gave up 5 bases, with 17 bases separating them. For the CDR3, the DNA is TGTGCCAGCAGTTTTTTCGTAGCCGGACCGGACGAGCAGTACTTC. Translated, it gives CASSFFVAGPDEQYF.